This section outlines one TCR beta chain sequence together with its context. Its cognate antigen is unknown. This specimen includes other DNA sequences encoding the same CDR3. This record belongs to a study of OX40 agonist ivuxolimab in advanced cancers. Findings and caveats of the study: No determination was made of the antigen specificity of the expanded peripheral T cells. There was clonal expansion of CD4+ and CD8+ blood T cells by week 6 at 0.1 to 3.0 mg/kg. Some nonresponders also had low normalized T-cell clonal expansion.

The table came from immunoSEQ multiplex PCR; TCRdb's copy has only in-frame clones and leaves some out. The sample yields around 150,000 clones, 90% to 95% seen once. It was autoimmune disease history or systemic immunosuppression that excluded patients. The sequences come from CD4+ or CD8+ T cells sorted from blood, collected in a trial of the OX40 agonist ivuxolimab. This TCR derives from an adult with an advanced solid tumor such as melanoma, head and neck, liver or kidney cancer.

CDR3 in DNA: TGTGCCAGCTCACCCCCCGGGGGGAATCAGCCCCAGCATTTT. This codes for CASSPPGGNQPQHF. The V and J genes are TRBV18 and TRBJ1-5; D might be TRBD1 (5 bases). CDR3 length: 14 residues. Trimming removed 3 bases at V and 4 bases at J, with 10 bases between. Germline CDR1 KGHSH, CDR2 LQKENI. Full variable domain (missing parts from reference TRBV18 and TRBJ1-5): NAGVMQNPRHLVRRRGQEARLRCSPMKGHSHVYWYRQLPEEGLKFMVYLQKENIIDESGMPKERFSAEFPKEGPSILRIQQVVRGDSAAYFCASSPPGGNQPQHFGDGTRLSIL.